A selection of T cell receptor beta chains follows, all from one sample in a study of blood T cell repertoires in COVID-19. Profiling relied on immunoSEQ multiplex PCR, and the TCRdb table lists in-frame clones only, not all of them. The table records 200,000 or so clones, 88% of them present only once. Sequencing input: PBMCs or T cells enriched from blood (not recorded which). These TCRs come from a woman under 40 who had recovered from COVID-19. Both conserved end residues are part of each CDR3. A D gene is named only where the DNA matches it firmly. Clone size, where shown, is once, few, many, or a class for clones that have expanded.

clone size,V gene,D gene,J gene,CDR3 DNA,CDR3 protein
once,TRBV11-2,TRBD2,TRBJ2-3,TGTGCCAGCAGCTTAGAGGGACTAGTTACAGATACGCAGTATTTT,CASSLEGLVTDTQYF
-,TRBV27,-,TRBJ2-3,TGTGCCAGCACCACAGGGAACACAGATACGCAGTATTTT,CASTTGNTDTQYF
-,TRBV6-5,TRBD1,TRBJ1-6,TGTGCCAGCAGACCTGACAGGGAAGATAATTCACCCCTCCACTTT,CASRPDREDNSPLHF
-,TRBV4-1,TRBD2,TRBJ2-3,TGCGCCAGCAGATCGACCGCCGGGACTAGCGGGGGCACAGATACGCAGTATTTT,CASRSTAGTSGGTDTQYF
few,TRBV7-7,-,TRBJ2-1,TGTGCCAGCAGCTTAGGCGGAGGGTCGAACAATGAGCAGTTCTTC,CASSLGGGSNNEQFF
-,TRBV3-1/TRBV3-2,-,TRBJ2-2,TGTGCCAGCGCGACAGTTCCGAACACCGGGGAGCTGTTTTTT,CASATVPNTGELFF
few,TRBV4-2,-,TRBJ1-2,TGTGCCAGCAGCCAAGATCCGGGGGGAAACTATGGCTACACCTTC,CASSQDPGGNYGYTF
once,TRBV4-3,TRBD1,TRBJ1-4,TGCGCCAGCAGCCAAGATTCCACAGGGGATAATGAAAAACTGTTTTTT,CASSQDSTGDNEKLFF
-,TRBV29-1,TRBD2,TRBJ2-7,TGCAGCGCCAGGACTAGCGGGGGGACCTACGAGCAGTACTTC,CSARTSGGTYEQYF
-,TRBV19,-,TRBJ2-6,TGTGCCAGTAGTATAGCAGCTGGGGCCAACGTCCTGACTTTC,CASSIAAGANVLTF
-,TRBV5-1,TRBD1,TRBJ2-7,TGCGCCAGCAGCTTGGGGACAGGGGGTTTGGACGAGCAGTACTTC,CASSLGTGGLDEQYF
once,TRBV4-3,-,TRBJ2-7,TGCGCCAGCAGCCCGGGTTTAGGCGCTGCCTACGAGCAGTACTTC,CASSPGLGAAYEQYF
-,TRBV27,TRBD1,TRBJ1-5,TGTGCCAGCAGTTTACGGAGAGGACAGGGAGGGCCTGGTAGCAATCAGCCCCAGCATTTT,CASSLRRGQGGPGSNQPQHF
-,TRBV25-1,-,TRBJ1-5,TGTGCCAGCAGTGAAGTTAAGCAGGACACCCGAGGACAGCCCCAGCATTTT,CASSEVKQDTRGQPQHF
-,TRBV19,TRBD1,TRBJ1-2,TGTGCCAGTAGTATGGGACAGCCATACACCTTC,CASSMGQPYTF
-,TRBV5-1,-,TRBJ1-1,TGCGCCAGCAGCTTGGAGACAGGTGGTACTGAAGCTTTCTTT,CASSLETGGTEAFF
once,TRBV2,-,TRBJ1-6,TGTGCCAAAATGAGCTCCTATAATTCACCCCTCCACTTT,CAKMSSYNSPLHF
once,TRBV15,TRBD1,TRBJ2-7,TGTGCCACCAGCAATCCGACAGGGTTGTTCTACGAGCAGTACTTC,CATSNPTGLFYEQYF
-,TRBV4-1,-,TRBJ2-5,TGCGCCAGCAGCCAAGATGGAGCGGAAGAGACCCAGTACTTC,CASSQDGAEETQYF
few,TRBV19,-,TRBJ1-4,TGTGCCAGTAGTATAATGGGGACTTCAACTAATGAAAAACTGTTTTTT,CASSIMGTSTNEKLFF
-,TRBV10-3,TRBD1,TRBJ1-6,TGTGCCATCAGTGAGTCAGGTGTTGACAGGGCCGATTCACCCCTCCACTTT,CAISESGVDRADSPLHF
-,TRBV9,-,TRBJ1-5,TGTGCCAGCAGCGTCGGTGATCAGCCCCAGCATTTT,CASSVGDQPQHF
-,TRBV19,TRBD1,TRBJ1-2,TGTGCCAGTAGTACGACAGGGAATTTGGACGGCTACACCTTC,CASSTTGNLDGYTF
-,TRBV5-5,TRBD1,TRBJ1-6,TGTGCCAGCAGCTCGGCGACAGGGACTAATTCACCCCTCCACTTT,CASSSATGTNSPLHF
-,TRBV19,-,TRBJ1-5,TGTGCCAGTAGTATAGTTGTGGTCGGTCAGCCCCAGCATTTT,CASSIVVVGQPQHF
-,TRBV9,-,TRBJ1-1,TGTGCCAGCAGCGTGGGGGGATTAATGAACACTGAAGCTTTCTTT,CASSVGGLMNTEAFF
-,TRBV25-1,TRBD1,TRBJ1-6,TGTGCCAGCAGGGCTGAACCGGGACAGGGTATCGGGTCACCCCTCCACTTT,CASRAEPGQGIGSPLHF